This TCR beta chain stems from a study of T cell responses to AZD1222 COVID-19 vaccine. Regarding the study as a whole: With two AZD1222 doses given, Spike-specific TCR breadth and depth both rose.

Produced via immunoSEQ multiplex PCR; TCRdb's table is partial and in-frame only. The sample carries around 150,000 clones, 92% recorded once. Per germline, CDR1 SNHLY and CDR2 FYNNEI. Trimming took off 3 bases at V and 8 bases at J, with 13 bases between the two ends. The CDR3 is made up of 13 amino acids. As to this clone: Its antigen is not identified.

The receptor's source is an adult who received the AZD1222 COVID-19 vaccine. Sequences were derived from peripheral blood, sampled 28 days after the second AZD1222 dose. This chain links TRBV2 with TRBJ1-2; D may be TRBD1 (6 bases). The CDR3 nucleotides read TGTGCCAGCAGTGACAACAGGGTGAGCGGCTACACCTTC. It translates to CASSDNRVSGYTF.